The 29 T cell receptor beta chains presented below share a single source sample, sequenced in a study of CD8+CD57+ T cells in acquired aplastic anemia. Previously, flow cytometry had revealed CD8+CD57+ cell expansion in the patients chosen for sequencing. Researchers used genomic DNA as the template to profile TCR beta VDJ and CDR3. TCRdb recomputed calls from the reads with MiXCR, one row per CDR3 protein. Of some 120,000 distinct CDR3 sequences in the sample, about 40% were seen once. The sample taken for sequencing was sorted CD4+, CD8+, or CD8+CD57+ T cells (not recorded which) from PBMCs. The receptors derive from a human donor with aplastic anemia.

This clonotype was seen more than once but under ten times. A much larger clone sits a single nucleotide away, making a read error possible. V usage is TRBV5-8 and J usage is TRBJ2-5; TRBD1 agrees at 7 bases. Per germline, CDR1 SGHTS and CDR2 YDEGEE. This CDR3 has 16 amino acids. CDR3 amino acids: CASSLGTGLHQETQHF. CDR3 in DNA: TGTGCCAGCAGCTTGGGGACAGGATTACACCAAGAGACCCAGCACTTC.

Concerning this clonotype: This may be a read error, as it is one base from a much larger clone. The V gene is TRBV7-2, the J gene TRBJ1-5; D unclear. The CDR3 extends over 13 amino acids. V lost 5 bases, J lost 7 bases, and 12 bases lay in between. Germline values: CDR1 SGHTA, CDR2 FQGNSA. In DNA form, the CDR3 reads TGTGCCAGCAGCCAAGATCTTCGACAGCCCCAGCATTTT. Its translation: CASSQDLRQPQHF.

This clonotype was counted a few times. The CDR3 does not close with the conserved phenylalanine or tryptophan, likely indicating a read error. This CDR3 reads CSAADDGNQPQHP. In DNA, the CDR3 is TGCAGCGCCGCCGATGATGGCAATCAGCCCCAGCATCCT. The chain is built from TRBV29-1 and TRBJ1-5; D not resolved. V gave up 7 bases and J gave up 2 bases, with 12 bases separating them. This CDR3 spans 13 amino acids. Germline loops: CDR1 SQVTM, CDR2 ANQGSEA.

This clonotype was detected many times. The CDR3 sequence is CASSQGDRINYGYTF. CDR3 sequence (DNA): TGTGCCAGCAGCCAAGGGGACAGGATTAACTATGGCTACACCTTC. The gene calls are TRBV7-2 and TRBJ1-2, with 8 positions matching TRBD1. With V trimmed by 5 bases and J by 1 base, 6 bases remained unmatched. Germline CDR1 reads SGHTA; CDR2 reads FQGNSA. The CDR3 is made up of 15 amino acids.

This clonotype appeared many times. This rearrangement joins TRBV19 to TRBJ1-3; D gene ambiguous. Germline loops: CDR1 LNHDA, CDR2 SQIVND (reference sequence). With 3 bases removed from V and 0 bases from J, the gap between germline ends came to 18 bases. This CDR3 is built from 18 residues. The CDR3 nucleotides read TGTGCCAGTAGTATCGTTCGTCCGCATGGGATCTCTGGAAACACCATATATTTT. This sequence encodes CASSIVRPHGISGNTIYF. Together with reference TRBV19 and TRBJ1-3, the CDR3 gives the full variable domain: DGGITQSPKYLFRKEGQNVTLSCEQNLNHDAMYWYRQDPGQGLRLIYYSQIVNDFQKGDIAEGYSVSREKKESFPLTVTSAQKNPTAFYLCASSIVRPHGISGNTIYFGEGSWLTVV.

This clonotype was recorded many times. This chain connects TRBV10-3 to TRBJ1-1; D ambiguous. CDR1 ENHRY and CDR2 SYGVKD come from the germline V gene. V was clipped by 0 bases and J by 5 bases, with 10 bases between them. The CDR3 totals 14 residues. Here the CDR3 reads CAISESGGRTEAFF. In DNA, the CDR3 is TGTGCCATCAGTGAGTCGGGAGGGAGGACTGAAGCTTTCTTT.

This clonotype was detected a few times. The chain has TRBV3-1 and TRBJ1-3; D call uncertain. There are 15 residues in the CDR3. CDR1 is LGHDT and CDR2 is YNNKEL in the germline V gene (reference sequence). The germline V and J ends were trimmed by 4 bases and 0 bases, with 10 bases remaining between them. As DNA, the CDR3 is TGTGCCAGCAGCCTTCGCAAAGGCTCTGGAAACACCATATATTTT. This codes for CASSLRKGSGNTIYF.

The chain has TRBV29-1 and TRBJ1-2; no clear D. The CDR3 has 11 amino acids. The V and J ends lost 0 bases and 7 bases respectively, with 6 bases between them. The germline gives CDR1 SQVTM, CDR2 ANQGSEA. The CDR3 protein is CSVEDGLGYTF. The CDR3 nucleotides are TGCAGCGTTGAAGATGGACTTGGCTACACCTTC.

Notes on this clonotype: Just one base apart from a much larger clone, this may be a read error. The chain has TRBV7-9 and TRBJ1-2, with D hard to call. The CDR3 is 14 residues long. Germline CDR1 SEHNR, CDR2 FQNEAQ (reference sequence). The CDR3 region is CAGSLGKQDYGYTF. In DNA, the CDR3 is TGTGCCGGCAGCTTAGGGAAGCAAGACTATGGCTACACCTTC.

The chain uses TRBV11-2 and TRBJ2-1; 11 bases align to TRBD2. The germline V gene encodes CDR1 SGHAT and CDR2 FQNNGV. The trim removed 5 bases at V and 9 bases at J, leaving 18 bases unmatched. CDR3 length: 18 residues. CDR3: CASSLAGRIAGGQAEQFF. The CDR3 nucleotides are TGTGCCAGCAGCCTGGCTGGTAGAATAGCGGGGGGGCAAGCTGAGCAGTTCTTC.

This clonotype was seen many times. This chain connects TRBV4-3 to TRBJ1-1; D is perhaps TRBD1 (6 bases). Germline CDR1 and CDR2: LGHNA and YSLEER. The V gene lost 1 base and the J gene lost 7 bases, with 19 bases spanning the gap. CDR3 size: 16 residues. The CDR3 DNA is TGCGCCAGCAGCCAAGGGGAGGGGGTCGGGGCCGGTGAAGCTTTCTTT. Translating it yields CASSQGEGVGAGEAFF.

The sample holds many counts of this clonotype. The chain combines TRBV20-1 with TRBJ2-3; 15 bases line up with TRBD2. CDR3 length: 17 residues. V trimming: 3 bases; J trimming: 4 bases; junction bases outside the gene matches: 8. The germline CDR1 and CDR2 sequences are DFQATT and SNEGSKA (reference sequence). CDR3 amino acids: CSASRTSGGAAADTQYF. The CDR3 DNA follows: TGCAGTGCTAGTAGGACTAGCGGGGGGGCGGCAGCAGATACGCAGTATTTT.

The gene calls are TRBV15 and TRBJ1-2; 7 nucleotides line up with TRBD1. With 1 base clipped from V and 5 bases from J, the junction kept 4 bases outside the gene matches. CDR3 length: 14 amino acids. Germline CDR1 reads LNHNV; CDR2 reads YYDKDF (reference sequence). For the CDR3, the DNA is TGTGCCACCAGCAGAGCGGGACAGATTTATGGCTACACCTTC. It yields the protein CATSRAGQIYGYTF.

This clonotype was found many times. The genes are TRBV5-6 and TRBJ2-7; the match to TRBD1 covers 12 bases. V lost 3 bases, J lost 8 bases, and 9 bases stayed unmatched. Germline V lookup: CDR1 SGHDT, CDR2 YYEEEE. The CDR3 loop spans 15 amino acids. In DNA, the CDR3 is TGTGCCAGCAGCTCTTCCGGGACAGGGGGCTTTAAGCAGTACTTC. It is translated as CASSSSGTGGFKQYF.

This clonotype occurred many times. This chain's CDR3 is CASSLGTGSVVDNEQFF. Here the CDR3 DNA reads TGCGCCAGCAGCTTGGGGACAGGGTCGGTGGTGGACAATGAGCAGTTCTTC. The J gene is TRBJ2-1, the V gene TRBV5-1; TRBD1 aligns across 8 bases. Germline trimming cut 0 bases from V and 5 bases from J; bases unmatched to any gene: 10. The CDR3 has 17 residues. The germline V gene encodes CDR1 SGHRS and CDR2 YFSETQ.

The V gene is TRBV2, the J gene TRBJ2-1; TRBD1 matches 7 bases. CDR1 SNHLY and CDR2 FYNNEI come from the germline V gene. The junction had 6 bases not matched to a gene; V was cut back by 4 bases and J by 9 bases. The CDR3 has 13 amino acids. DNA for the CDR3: TGTGCCAGCAGTGTACGACAGGGCGCTGAGCAGTTCTTC. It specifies CASSVRQGAEQFF. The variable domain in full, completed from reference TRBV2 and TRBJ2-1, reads EPEVTQTPSHQVTQMGQEVILRCVPISNHLYFYWYRQILGQKVEFLVSFYNNEISEKSEIFDDQFSVERPDGSNFTLKIRSTKLEDSAMYFCASSVRQGAEQFFGPGTRLTVL.

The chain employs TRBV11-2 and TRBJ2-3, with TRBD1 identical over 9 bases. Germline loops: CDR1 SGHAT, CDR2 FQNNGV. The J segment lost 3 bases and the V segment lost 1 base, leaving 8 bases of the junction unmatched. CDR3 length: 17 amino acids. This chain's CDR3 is CASSLVGWTGVTDTQYF. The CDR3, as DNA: TGTGCCAGCAGCTTAGTTGGGTGGACAGGGGTTACAGATACGCAGTATTTT.

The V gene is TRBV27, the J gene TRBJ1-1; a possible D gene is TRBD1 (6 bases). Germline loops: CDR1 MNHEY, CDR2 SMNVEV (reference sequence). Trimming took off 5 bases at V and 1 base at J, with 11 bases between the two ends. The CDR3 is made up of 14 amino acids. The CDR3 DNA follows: TGTGCCAGCAGTAACAGGGAACGGAACACTGAAGCTTTCTTT. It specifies CASSNRERNTEAFF.

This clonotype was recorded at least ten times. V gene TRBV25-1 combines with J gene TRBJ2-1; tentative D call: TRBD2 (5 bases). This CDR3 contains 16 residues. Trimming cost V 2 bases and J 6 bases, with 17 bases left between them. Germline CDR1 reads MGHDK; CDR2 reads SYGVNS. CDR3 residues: CASSETGMAVGNEQFF. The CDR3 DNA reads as TGTGCCAGCAGTGAAACGGGGATGGCAGTCGGCAATGAGCAGTTCTTC.

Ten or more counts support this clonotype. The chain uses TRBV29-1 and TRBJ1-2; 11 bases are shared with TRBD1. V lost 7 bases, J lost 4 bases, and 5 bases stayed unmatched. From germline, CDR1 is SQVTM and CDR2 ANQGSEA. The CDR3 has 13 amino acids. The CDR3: CSAGGQGVYGYTF. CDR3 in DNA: TGCAGCGCCGGGGGACAGGGGGTCTATGGCTACACCTTC.

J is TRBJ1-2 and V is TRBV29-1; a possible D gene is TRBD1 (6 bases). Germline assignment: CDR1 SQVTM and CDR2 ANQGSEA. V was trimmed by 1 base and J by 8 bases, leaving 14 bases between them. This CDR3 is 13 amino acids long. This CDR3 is CSVEGWQGFGYTF. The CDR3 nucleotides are TGCAGCGTTGAAGGGTGGCAGGGGTTCGGCTACACCTTC. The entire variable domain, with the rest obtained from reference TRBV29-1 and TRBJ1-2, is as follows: SAVISQKPSRDICQRGTSLTIQCQVDSQVTMMFWYRQQPGQSLTLIATANQGSEATYESGFVIDKFPISRPNLTFSTLTVSNMSPEDSSIYLCSVEGWQGFGYTFGSGTRLTVV.

CDR3 nucleotide sequence: TGTGCCAGCAGTAACAGTGAGAGCAATCAGCCCCAGCATTTT. Its protein product is CASSNSESNQPQHF. V gene TRBV25-1 combines with J gene TRBJ1-5; D is unclear. The CDR3 is 14 amino acids. Germline assignment: CDR1 MGHDK and CDR2 SYGVNS. Trimming removed 5 bases at V and 1 base at J, with 9 bases between.

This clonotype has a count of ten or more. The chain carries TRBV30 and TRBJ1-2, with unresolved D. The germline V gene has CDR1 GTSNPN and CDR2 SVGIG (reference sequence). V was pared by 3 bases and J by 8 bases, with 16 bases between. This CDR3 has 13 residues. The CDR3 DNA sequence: TGTGCCTGGAGAGGCATCGGGGAAGGGGGCTACACCTTC. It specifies CAWRGIGEGGYTF.

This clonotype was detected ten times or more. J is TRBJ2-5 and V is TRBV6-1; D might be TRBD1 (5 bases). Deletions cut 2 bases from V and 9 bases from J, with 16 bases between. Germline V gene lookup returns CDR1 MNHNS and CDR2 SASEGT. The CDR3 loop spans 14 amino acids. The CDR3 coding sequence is TGTGCCAGCAGTGAACAGGGCCCCAAGTTCGCCCAGTACTTC. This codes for CASSEQGPKFAQYF.

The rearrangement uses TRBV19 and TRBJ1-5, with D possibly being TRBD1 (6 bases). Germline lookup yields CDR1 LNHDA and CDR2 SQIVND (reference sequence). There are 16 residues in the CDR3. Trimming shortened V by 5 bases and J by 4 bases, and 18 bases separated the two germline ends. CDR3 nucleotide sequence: TGTGCCAGTAGTTCTACAGGGCAGGTAAGAAATCAGCCCCAGCATTTT. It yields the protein CASSSTGQVRNQPQHF.

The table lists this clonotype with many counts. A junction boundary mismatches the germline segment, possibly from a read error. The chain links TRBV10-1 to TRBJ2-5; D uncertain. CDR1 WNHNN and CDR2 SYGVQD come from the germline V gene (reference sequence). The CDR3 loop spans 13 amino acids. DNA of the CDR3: TGCGCCAGCAGTAAGTCCCTTGCGGAGACCCAGTACTTC. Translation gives CASSKSLAETQYF.

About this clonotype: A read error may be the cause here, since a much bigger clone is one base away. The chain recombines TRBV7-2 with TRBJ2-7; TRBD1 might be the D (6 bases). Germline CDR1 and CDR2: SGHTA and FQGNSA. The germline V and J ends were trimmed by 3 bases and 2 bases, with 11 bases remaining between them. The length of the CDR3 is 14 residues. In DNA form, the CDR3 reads TGTGCCAGCAGCTTTTTGACAGGAACCTACGAGCAGTACGTC. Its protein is CASSFLTGTYEQYV.

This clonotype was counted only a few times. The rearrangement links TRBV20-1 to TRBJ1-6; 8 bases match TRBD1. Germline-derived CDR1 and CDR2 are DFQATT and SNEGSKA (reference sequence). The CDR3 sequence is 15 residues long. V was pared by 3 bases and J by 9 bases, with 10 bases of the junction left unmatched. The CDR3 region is CSASQGSGGPSPLHF. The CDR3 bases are TGCAGTGCTAGCCAAGGGTCAGGGGGCCCTTCACCCCTCCACTTT.

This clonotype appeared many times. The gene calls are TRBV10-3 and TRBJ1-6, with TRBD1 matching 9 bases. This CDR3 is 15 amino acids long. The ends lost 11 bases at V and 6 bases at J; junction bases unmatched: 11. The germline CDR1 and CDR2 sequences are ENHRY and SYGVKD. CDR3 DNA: TGTGCCGCGGCACAGGGGGCAATAAGTAATTCACCCCTCCACTTT. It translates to CAAAQGAISNSPLHF.